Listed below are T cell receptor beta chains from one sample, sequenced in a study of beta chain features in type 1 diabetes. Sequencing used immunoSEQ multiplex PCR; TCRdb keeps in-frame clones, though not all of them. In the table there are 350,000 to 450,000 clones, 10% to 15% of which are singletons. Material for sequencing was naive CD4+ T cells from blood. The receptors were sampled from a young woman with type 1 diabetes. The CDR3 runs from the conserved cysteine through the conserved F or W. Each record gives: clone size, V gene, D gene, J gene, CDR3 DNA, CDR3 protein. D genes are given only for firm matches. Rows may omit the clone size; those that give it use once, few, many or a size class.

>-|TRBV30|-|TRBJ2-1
TGTGCCTGGAGTGCGGTTGCGGGGGCGGTGGGGCAGTTCTTC
CAWSAVAGAVGQFF
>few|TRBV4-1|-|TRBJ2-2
TGCGCCAGCAGCCAAGATGATAGGGAGGCCGGGGAGCTGTTTTTT
CASSQDDREAGELFF
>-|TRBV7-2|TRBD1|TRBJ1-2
TGTGCCAGCACCAAGGGGGCGGACGGCTACACCTTC
CASTKGADGYTF
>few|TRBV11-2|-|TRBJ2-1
TGTGCCAGCAGCTTAGAGGGGGGCTACAATGAGCAGTTCTTC
CASSLEGGYNEQFF
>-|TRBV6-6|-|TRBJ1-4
TGTGCCAGCAGTTACTGGGAGGGCGGTGAAAAACTGTTTTTT
CASSYWEGGEKLFF
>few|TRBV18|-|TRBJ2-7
TGTGCCAGCTCACCCCCAGGGCAGGCCGACTACGAGCAGTACTTC
CASSPPGQADYEQYF
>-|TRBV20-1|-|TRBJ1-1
TGCAGTGGATCACGGGGTGCGTTCGCTTTCTTT
CSGSRGAFAFF
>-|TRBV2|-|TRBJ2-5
TGTGCCAGCAGCCCGGAGGAGACCCAGTACTTC
CASSPEETQYF
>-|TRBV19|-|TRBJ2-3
TGTGCCAGTAGTCCCCAGACTAGCACAGATACGCAGTATTTT
CASSPQTSTDTQYF
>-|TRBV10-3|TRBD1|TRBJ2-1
TGTGCCATCAAGGGGACAGGGGAGCAGTTCTTC
CAIKGTGEQFF
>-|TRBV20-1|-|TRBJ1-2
TGCAGTGCTCTAGTCGGCTACACCTTC
CSALVGYTF
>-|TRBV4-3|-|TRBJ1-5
TGCGCCAGCAGCCAAGATCTAATGGGGCATCAGCCCCAGCATTTT
CASSQDLMGHQPQHF
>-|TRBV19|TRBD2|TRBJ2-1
TGTGCCAGTAGCCCCTACGGACTAGACGACAATGAGCAGTTCTTC
CASSPYGLDDNEQFF
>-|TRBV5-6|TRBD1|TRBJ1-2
TGTGCCAGCAGCCCCGGACAGGGGGGCTACACCTTC
CASSPGQGGYTF
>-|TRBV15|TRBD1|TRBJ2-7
TGTGCCACCAGCAGAAGGGTGGGGACAGGGTATTCCGAGCAGTACTTC
CATSRRVGTGYSEQYF
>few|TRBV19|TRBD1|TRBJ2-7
TGTGCCAGTAGTCCTGACAGGGGGCGAGGCGAGCAGTACTTC
CASSPDRGRGEQYF
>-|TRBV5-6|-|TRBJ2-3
TGTGCCAGCAGCTTCGCAGATACGCAGTATTTT
CASSFADTQYF
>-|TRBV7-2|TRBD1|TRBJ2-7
TGTGCCAGCAGCCTCACAGGGGTCTCCTACGAGCAGTACTTC
CASSLTGVSYEQYF
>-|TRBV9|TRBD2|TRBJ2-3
TGTGCCAGCAGCCAACGGCTAGCGGGCACAGATACGCAGTATTTT
CASSQRLAGTDTQYF
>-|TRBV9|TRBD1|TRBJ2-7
TGTGCCAGCAGCGTTGGACAGGGTGCCTACGAGCAGTACTTC
CASSVGQGAYEQYF
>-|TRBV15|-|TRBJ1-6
TGTGCCACCACCCCAGGAGGCCTTACTAATTCACCCCTCCACTTT
CATTPGGLTNSPLHF
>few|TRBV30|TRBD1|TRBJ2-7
TGTGCCGGTCGCCGGGACAGGACGTCCTACGAGCAGTACTTC
CAGRRDRTSYEQYF
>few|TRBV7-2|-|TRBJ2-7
TGTGCCAGCAGCCCTCGCGGGCGGGCGTACGAGCAGTACTTC
CASSPRGRAYEQYF
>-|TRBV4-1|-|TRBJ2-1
TGCGCCAGCAGCCAAGATCCTGCGGGAACCTACAATGAGCAGTTCTTC
CASSQDPAGTYNEQFF
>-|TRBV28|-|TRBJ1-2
TGTGCCAGCACCTCGGGACAACAACCCTATGGCTACACCTTC
CASTSGQQPYGYTF
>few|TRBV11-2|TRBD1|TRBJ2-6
TGTGCCAGCAGCACAAGGACAGGTTTTGATGGGGCCAACGTCCTGACTTTC
CASSTRTGFDGANVLTF
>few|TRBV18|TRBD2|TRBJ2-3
TGTGCCAGCTCGTCCGGACTAGCGGGAGGGCCGGCAGATACGCAGTATTTT
CASSSGLAGGPADTQYF
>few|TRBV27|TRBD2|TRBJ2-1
TGTGCCAGCAGACGGACTAGCGGCAATGAGCAGTTCTTC
CASRRTSGNEQFF
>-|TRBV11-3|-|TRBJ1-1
TGTGCCAGCAGCGCGGACAGGAACACTGAAGCTTTCTTT
CASSADRNTEAFF
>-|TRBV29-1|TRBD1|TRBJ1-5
TGCAGCGTAGCTACAGGGGTAGGCAATCAGCCCCAGCATTTT
CSVATGVGNQPQHF
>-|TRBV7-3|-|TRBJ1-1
TGTGCCAGCAGCCCCCAGTGGAACACTGAAGCTTTCTTT
CASSPQWNTEAFF
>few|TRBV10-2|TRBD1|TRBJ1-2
TGCGCCCGTACGGAGGGACAGACAGCTAACTATGGCTACACCTTC
CARTEGQTANYGYTF
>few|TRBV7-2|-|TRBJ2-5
TGTGCCAGCAGCCGAGGGGGACGCCGGCAAGAGACCCAGTACTTC
CASSRGGRRQETQYF
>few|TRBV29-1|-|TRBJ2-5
TGCAGCGTTGAAGCTACCGCCGGAGGGGAGCAGTACTTC
CSVEATAGGEQYF
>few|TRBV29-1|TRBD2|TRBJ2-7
TGCAGCGTCTCCGGGACTAGCGGGGGGCCCTACTCCTACGAGCAGTACTTC
CSVSGTSGGPYSYEQYF
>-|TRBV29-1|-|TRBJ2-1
TGCAGCGGAACTGGAGGGGCCGGGATCTACAATGAGCAGTTCTTC
CSGTGGAGIYNEQFF
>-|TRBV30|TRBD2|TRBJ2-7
TGTGCCTGGAGGTCCCGCGGGGGCTCCTACGAGCAGTACTTC
CAWRSRGGSYEQYF
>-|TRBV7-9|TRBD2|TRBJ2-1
TGTGCCAGCAGCTTAGCGGGAGGGCCACGGTTCTTC
CASSLAGGPRFF